The source of this T cell receptor beta chain is a study of blood T cells in healthy people across ages. CDR3 size: 16 residues. Combining a sample-barcoded 5' primer with a J-beta primer mix, a second PCR ran for roughly 7 to 11 cycles. TCRdb reprocessed the 5' RACE reads via MiXCR and lists one record per CDR3 protein. In the table there are some 1,800,000 distinct CDR3 sequences, 30% to 40% of which are singletons. On this clonotype itself: The junction does not match germline at one end; this may be a read error.

This receptor was identified in a human donor in good health. Source material: blood. The V call is TRBV12-3 or TRBV12-4, the J call TRBJ2-1; TRBD2 matches at 11 bases. For the CDR3, the DNA is TGTGTCAGCAGTTTAGCGGGGGGGGTCTCCTACAATGAGCAGTTCTTC. This sequence encodes CVSSLAGGVSYNEQFF.